This T cell receptor beta chain was found in a study of spatial heterogeneity in lung cancer. Across the study: The authors sequenced available follow-up PBMC samples, taken a median of about two years after resection. The study consistently detected more beta-chain than alpha-chain sequences. The library had UMIs, and each TCR and UMI pair averaged more than ten raw reads.

The CDR3 contains 16 residues. With V trimmed by 2 bases and J by 8 bases, 15 bases remained unmatched. Germline CDR1 reads DFQATT; CDR2 reads SNEGSKA (reference sequence). Regarding time point: blood at routine non-recurrence follow-up after resection. The sequenced material consisted of unsorted whole RNA from tumor, nontumor lung or frozen PBMC. A single record per CDR3 protein comes from TCRdb applying MiXCR to the 5' RACE reads. The table shows about 120,000 distinct CDR3 sequences, with 12% occurring only once. The table lists this clonotype with a few counts. Source: PBMCs, taken at follow-up. This sequence originates from a male donor with early-stage non-small cell lung cancer. This chain links TRBV20-1 with TRBJ1-2; TRBD1 agrees at 9 bases. CDR3 nucleotides: TGCAGTGCTAGACCCGGGACAGGGTTAGCAGCCCTCGGCTACACCTTC. Amino acids: CSARPGTGLAALGYTF.